Here is one T cell receptor beta chain with its context. This sample was included in a study of shared clonotypes between healthy human individuals. This CDR3 has 17 amino acids. Germline CDR1 reads SGHDT; CDR2 reads YYEEEE. The ends lost 3 bases at V and 7 bases at J; junction bases unmatched: 9. Only in-frame clones appear in the TCRdb table, and some are missing; sequencing was by immunoSEQ multiplex PCR. In the table there are more than 550,000 clones, 80% to 95% of which are singletons. This receptor was obtained from a young man in good health. Some clones in this sample may be carry-over from other donors' samples. Sample: memory CD8+ T cells from PBMCs. Subset: CD45RO+ cells pooled with CCR7-negative TemRA cells. The chain couples TRBV5-6 to TRBJ2-5, with 16 nucleotides matching TRBD2. The CDR3 sequence: CASSSTGTSGRAGTQYF. The CDR3 DNA sequence: TGTGCCAGCAGCTCCACCGGGACTAGCGGGAGGGCCGGGACCCAGTACTTC.